Included here is one T cell receptor beta chain sequence, with context. Which antigen it targets is not known. No per-base quality is available; no much larger clone lies one base away. The source of the sample is a study of blood T cell repertoires in COVID-19 (dated by TCRdb to 2020 to 2021). For the study in its entirety: Samples from collaborators originated in the United States, Italy and Spain and spanned both the acute and convalescent phases of COVID-19. The material from the prospective study consisted of cDNA or gDNA derived from T cells, B-cell-depleted T cells, or PBMCs. Deeply sampled blood TCRbeta repertoires from subjects exposed to, actively infected with, or recovered from COVID-19 were included in the dataset. The repertoires were released in a freely available public database meant as a resource for research on the immune response to SARS-CoV-2. Samples were obtained from the ongoing ImmuneRACE study (first 160 participants) and from 1,000 to 1,500 subjects provided by 6 global collaborators. Nearly every sample came with metadata listing a de-identified subject ID, COVID-19 status, age in years and sex. Where HLA class I and class II types were available, the types were taken from metadata supplied by the sample provider, not from assay-based typing.

The immunoSEQ Assay, a bias-controlled multiplex PCR, was used to amplify TCRbeta CDR3 regions from genomic DNA. The original pipeline was this. Within the assay, amplification of reference gene primers was used to estimate how many nucleated cells each sample contained. To quantify the absolute abundance of each unique TCRbeta CDR3 rearrangement, sequence reads were collapsed and filtered. For each sample, productive Simpson clonality was calculated as the square root of Simpson's diversity index across productive rearrangements. As stored in TCRdb, this immuneACCESS dataset retains in-frame rearrangements with V and J assigned. A fraction of the clones does not appear; measured against another copy, unresolved V genes explain less than half of the discrepancy, and the remainder lacks a known reason. Clonal size and the V and J genes are those of that table, whereas D and trimming came from the DNA. This sample has over 250,000 clones in its table, and approximately 89% of those were observed once. The ten largest clones represent roughly an eighth of the sample.

What the research found in general, with its limitations: The amount of clinical and demographic metadata varied by source and participant and was provided uncurated.

Collaborating institutions collected whole blood in K2EDTA tubes following their own protocols. Collaborator samples were shipped for TCRbeta analysis as frozen whole blood, isolated PBMCs, or DNA extracted from either sample type. The material sequenced was peripheral blood. This receptor was obtained from a woman in her sixties with acute or convalescent COVID-19.

The CDR3 protein is CASSFDSSGNTIYF. The DNA sequence reads TGTGCCAGCAGTTTTGACAGCTCTGGAAACACCATATATTTT. The receptor chain draws on TRBV27 and TRBJ1-3; the D gene is perhaps TRBD1, on 5 matching bases. CDR1 and CDR2 were assigned from the germline V gene (reference sequence) as MNHEY and SMNVEV. The CDR3 starts with the cysteine, ends with the phenylalanine, and has 14 residues. Only the CDR3 region is kept as DNA, spanning 42 bases read in frame from base 1. Deletion took 3 bases off V and 0 bases off J, with a span of 6 bases between the germline ends.